Sequencing of this T cell receptor beta chain was carried out in a study of blood T cell repertoires in COVID-19. Study details: Nucleic acid was either cDNA or gDNA, and it came from T cells, B-cell-depleted T cells, or PBMCs.

From germline, CDR1 is KGHSH and CDR2 LQKENI. The CDR3 extends over 17 amino acids. Trimming took off 5 bases at V and 5 bases at J, with 22 bases between the two ends. Seattle's cohort entered during active infection and was followed longitudinally. Per the original data handling: Estimation of nucleated cell counts was performed using reference gene primer amplification. Repertoires were generated with immunoSEQ multiplex PCR, while TCRdb's copy carries only in-frame clones and drops some. The V and J calls and the clone size are those of that table, but D and trimming were determined from the DNA. Seen here are more than 100,000 clones, about 90% observed once, and the top ten hold under 4.5%.

The sequence came from a woman aged 55-70 years with COVID-19, enrolled during active disease. Material: peripheral blood. The rearrangement uses TRBV18 and TRBJ2-1; the D gene is possibly TRBD2 (5 bases). In nucleotides, the CDR3 is TGTGCCAGCTCATTAATAAACCCCAACCACGGGAACAATGAGCAGTTCTTC. Translating it yields CASSLINPNHGNNEQFF.